A single sample gave rise to the 25 T cell receptor beta chains below, sequenced in a study of OX40 agonist ivuxolimab in advanced cancers. Sequencing was performed with immunoSEQ multiplex PCR; in TCRdb, only in-frame clones are kept and a portion is missing. The repertoire holds about 40,000 clones, with around 73% as singletons. Sequences were derived from CD4+ or CD8+ T cells sorted from blood, sampled in a trial of the OX40 agonist ivuxolimab. The receptors come from an adult with an advanced solid tumor such as melanoma, head and neck, liver or kidney cancer.

Only a few counts were recorded for this clone. The chain uses TRBV7-2 and TRBJ2-3; D is ambiguous. V lost 2 bases, J lost 6 bases, and 9 bases lay in between. The germline V gene encodes CDR1 SGHTA and CDR2 FQGNSA. The CDR3 is made up of 13 amino acids. This CDR3 is CASSLFSTDTQYF. The CDR3 nucleotides are TGTGCCAGCAGCTTATTTTCTACGGATACGCAGTATTTT.

The chain joins TRBV5-1 to TRBJ2-1, with D possibly matching TRBD2 (6 bases). V lost 4 bases, J lost 9 bases, and 11 bases lay in between. The CDR3 runs to 12 residues. The V gene's germline CDR1 is SGHRS and CDR2 YFSETQ. The CDR3 here is CASSRDFPEQFF. CDR3 sequence (DNA): TGCGCCAGCAGCCGGGACTTCCCTGAGCAGTTCTTC.

CDR3 in DNA: TGTGCCAGCAGCCCCTTAGCGGGAGGGAACTACAATGAGCAGTTCTTC. Residues: CASSPLAGGNYNEQFF. V gene TRBV7-9 combines with J gene TRBJ2-1; 11 positions agree with TRBD2. After removal of 5 bases from V and 3 bases from J, the junction contained 6 bases not matched to a gene. Germline assignment: CDR1 SEHNR and CDR2 FQNEAQ (reference sequence). This CDR3 comprises 16 residues.

This clone showed up just once. This chain links TRBV6-5 with TRBJ2-7; D gene unclear. The CDR3 runs 13 residues. Trimming shortened V by 8 bases and J by 0 bases, and 11 bases separated the two germline ends. CDR1 is MNHEY and CDR2 is SVGAGI in the germline V gene. The CDR3 is CASQLSSSYEQYF. Here the CDR3 DNA reads TGTGCCAGCCAACTAAGTTCCTCCTACGAGCAGTACTTC.

This clone appeared once. The rearrangement links TRBV6-6 to TRBJ1-5; possible D gene TRBD1, 6 bases. From germline, CDR1 is MNHNY and CDR2 SVGAGI (reference sequence). Trimming pared 6 bases from V and 0 bases from J, leaving 12 bases between. There are 15 residues in the CDR3. CDR3 protein: CASRPGGHSNQPQHF. The CDR3 bases are TGTGCCAGCAGGCCGGGGGGACATAGCAATCAGCCCCAGCATTTT.

This clone was recorded only once. This rearrangement joins TRBV29-1 to TRBJ2-5, with D unclear. In germline, CDR1 is SQVTM, CDR2 ANQGSEA. CDR3 length: 13 residues. Trimming shortened V by 4 bases and J by 1 base, and 10 bases separated the two germline ends. The CDR3 here is CSVVKQTQETQYF. The CDR3 DNA reads TGCAGCGTTGTCAAACAGACCCAAGAGACCCAGTACTTC. The complete variable domain, with remaining parts taken from reference TRBV29-1 and TRBJ2-5, reads SAVISQKPSRDICQRGTSLTIQCQVDSQVTMMFWYRQQPGQSLTLIATANQGSEATYESGFVIDKFPISRPNLTFSTLTVSNMSPEDSSIYLCSVVKQTQETQYFGPGTRLLVL.

The V and J genes are TRBV14 and TRBJ1-1, with TRBD1 matching 7 bases. The CDR3 sequence is 17 residues long. CDR1 is SGHDN, CDR2 FVKESK, per germline. V lost 1 base and J lost 3; bases outside the gene matches: 11. The CDR3 sequence: CASSQVRRGQKDTEAFF. For the CDR3, the DNA is TGTGCCAGCAGCCAAGTTCGAAGGGGGCAGAAGGACACTGAAGCTTTCTTT. Supplemented by reference TRBV14 and TRBJ1-1, the full variable domain reads EAGVTQFPSHSVIEKGQTVTLRCDPISGHDNLYWYRRVMGKEIKFLLHFVKESKQDESGMPNNRFLAERTGGTYSTLKVQPAELEDSGVYFCASSQVRRGQKDTEAFFGQGTRLTVV.

CDR3 loop: CATSRGGAGDQPQHF. The CDR3, as DNA: TGTGCCACCAGCAGAGGAGGGGCGGGAGATCAGCCCCAGCATTTT. V usage is TRBV15 and J usage is TRBJ1-5; possible D gene TRBD1, 5 bases. The CDR3 is 15 amino acids. The germline V and J ends were trimmed by 1 base and 5 bases, with 12 bases remaining between them. Germline CDR1 is LNHNV and CDR2 is YYDKDF (reference sequence).

The chain couples TRBV9 to TRBJ2-5; D may be TRBD2 (6 bases). Between the trimmed V and J ends, which lost 0 bases and 11 bases, there was a span of 20 bases. From germline, CDR1 is SGDLS and CDR2 YYNGEE. This CDR3 is built from 15 residues. CDR3 loop: CASSVAGFSPGEQYF. CDR3 sequence (DNA): TGTGCCAGCAGCGTAGCCGGCTTCTCCCCGGGGGAGCAGTACTTC.

The rearrangement links TRBV5-6 to TRBJ1-1, with TRBD1 matching over 7 bases. The length of the CDR3 is 15 residues. Unmatched junction bases numbered 4, after V lost 2 bases and J lost 0 bases. Germline CDR1 SGHDT, CDR2 YYEEEE. The CDR3 is CASSFSTGLNTEAFF. The CDR3 nucleotides read TGTGCCAGCAGCTTCTCGACAGGGTTGAACACTGAAGCTTTCTTT.

The genes are TRBV27 and TRBJ1-1, with D unclear. The CDR3 consists of 12 residues. V was cut by 4 bases and J by 5 bases, with 8 bases left in between. Looked up from germline, CDR1 is MNHEY and CDR2 is SMNVEV (reference sequence). DNA for the CDR3: TGTGCCAGCAGTTACGGACGGACTGAAGCTTTCTTT. Translated: CASSYGRTEAFF.

The V call is TRBV20-1, the J call TRBJ1-3, with no clear D. V dropped 7 bases and J dropped 4 bases, with 8 bases sitting between them. CDR3 length: 11 amino acids. Germline V gene lookup returns CDR1 DFQATT and CDR2 SNEGSKA (reference sequence). The CDR3 nucleotides read TGCAGTGTTGGCGGAGGAAACACCATATATTTT. Amino acid sequence: CSVGGGNTIYF.

This clone was observed a single time. This rearrangement joins TRBV4-3 to TRBJ1-2; 10 positions match TRBD1. V lost 0 bases to trimming and J lost 3 bases; unmatched junction nucleotides: 7. Germline-derived CDR1 and CDR2 are LGHNA and YSLEER. This CDR3 is 17 amino acids long. The CDR3 spells CASSQDGGDRGHYGYTF. The DNA for the CDR3 is TGCGCCAGCAGCCAAGATGGAGGGGACAGGGGTCACTATGGCTACACCTTC.

The V and J genes are TRBV6-6 and TRBJ1-5; TRBD1 agrees at 7 bases. J lost 4 bases, V lost 8 bases, and 2 bases had no gene match. The CDR3 is made up of 12 amino acids. Germline CDR1 and CDR2: MNHNY and SVGAGI (reference sequence). CDR3 residues: CASGTENQPQHF. The CDR3 coding sequence is TGTGCCAGCGGGACAGAGAATCAGCCCCAGCATTTT.

This chain uses TRBV11-2 with TRBJ2-1; 11 nucleotides align to TRBD2. Germline V gene sequence: CDR1 SGHAT, CDR2 FQNNGV. The CDR3 sequence is 17 residues long. V gave up 9 bases and J gave up 5 bases; unmatched junction bases: 15. CDR3 in DNA: TGTGCCAGTCAATCTCTAGCGGGAGGTCTTCAGGACAATGAGCAGTTCTTC. This codes for CASQSLAGGLQDNEQFF.

In DNA form, the CDR3 reads TGTGCCAGCAGCTTAACGACTAGCGGGGGCGGCGAGCAGTACTTC. This gives the protein CASSLTTSGGGEQYF. This rearrangement joins TRBV7-8 to TRBJ2-7; 12 nucleotides align to TRBD2. The CDR3 is made up of 15 amino acids. The germline V gene encodes CDR1 SGHVS and CDR2 FQNEAQ. J was trimmed by 6 bases and V by 2 bases; bases with no gene match: 5.

V and J are TRBV4-2 and TRBJ1-2, with no clear D. V was trimmed by 1 base and J by 3 bases, leaving 18 bases between them. Germline V lookup: CDR1 LGHNA, CDR2 YNFKEQ. The length of the CDR3 is 17 residues. CDR3 nucleotide sequence: TGTGCCAGCAGCCAAGCTTTACAGACCGTTAGAGACTATGGCTACACCTTC. Residues: CASSQALQTVRDYGYTF.

The chain links TRBV6-6 to TRBJ2-7; D is perhaps TRBD1 (6 bases). Trimming cost V 2 bases and J 8 bases, with 10 bases left between them. The CDR3 contains 12 residues. Germline assignment: CDR1 MNHNY and CDR2 SVGAGI (reference sequence). CDR3 sequence: CASSYSQGKQYF. The CDR3 nucleotides read TGTGCCAGCAGTTACAGTCAGGGGAAGCAGTACTTC.

The chain has TRBV4-2 and TRBJ2-1; TRBD2 agrees at 7 bases. Germline lookup yields CDR1 LGHNA and CDR2 YNFKEQ. The J segment lost 7 bases and the V segment lost 0 bases, leaving 6 bases of the junction unmatched. The CDR3 has 15 residues. In DNA form, the CDR3 reads TGTGCCAGCAGCCAAGAAGGGCCCGGGGGGAATGAGCAGTTCTTC. Its protein product is CASSQEGPGGNEQFF.

This clone was seen only a few times. At one boundary the junction diverges from the germline segment, which might be a read error. This sequence joins TRBV27 and TRBJ2-5; D unresolved. This CDR3 spans 10 amino acids. The germline V gene has CDR1 MNHEY and CDR2 SMNVEV (reference sequence). The CDR3 DNA sequence: TGCATAGTGGGTGCTGAGACCCAGTACTTC. Amino acids: CIVGAETQYF.

The chain has TRBV7-3 and TRBJ2-7, with D possibly TRBD2 on 6 matching bases. Germline V gene sequence: CDR1 SGHTA, CDR2 FQGTGA. The CDR3 runs 12 residues. The DNA for the CDR3 is TGTGCGCCCCCGGGAGATACCTACGAGCAGTACTTC. Protein: CAPPGDTYEQYF.

The CDR3 here is CASSQVTGGNQPQHF. The CDR3 DNA reads as TGTGCCAGCAGCCAAGTTACAGGGGGCAATCAGCCCCAGCATTTT. This sequence joins TRBV4-2 and TRBJ1-5, with 7 bases lining up with TRBD1. CDR1 is LGHNA, CDR2 YNFKEQ, per germline. The CDR3 contains 15 residues. V was clipped by 1 base and J by 2 bases; unmatched bases: 2.

The chain uses TRBV6-1 and TRBJ2-7; D is perhaps TRBD2 (6 bases). This CDR3 has 15 amino acids. Per the germline V gene, CDR1 is MNHNS and CDR2 is SASEGT. The germline V and J ends were trimmed by 6 bases and 0 bases, with 15 bases remaining between them. DNA for the CDR3: TGTGCCAGCAGCCCTGGGACTGTTAGCTCCTACGAGCAGTACTTC. As protein: CASSPGTVSSYEQYF.

The J gene is TRBJ2-1, the V gene TRBV19; 16 bases map to TRBD2. CDR3 length: 17 residues. Per the germline V gene, CDR1 is LNHDA and CDR2 is SQIVND (reference sequence). Unmatched junction bases numbered 9, after V lost 6 bases and J lost 7 bases. Here the CDR3 reads CASRGGTSGRAGNEQFF. In nucleotides, the CDR3 is TGTGCCAGTAGAGGGGGGACTAGCGGGAGGGCCGGAAATGAGCAGTTCTTC.

This clone was seen only once. The chain is built from TRBV19 and TRBJ2-2, with a possible D match to TRBD1 (6 bases). Trimming took 8 bases from V and 8 from J, leaving 6 bases between them. The CDR3 is 10 amino acids. Germline V CDR1 and CDR2: LNHDA, SQIVND (reference sequence). The CDR3 DNA reads TGTGCCAGTCAGGGGGGGGAGCTGTTTTTT. Translated, it gives CASQGGELFF.